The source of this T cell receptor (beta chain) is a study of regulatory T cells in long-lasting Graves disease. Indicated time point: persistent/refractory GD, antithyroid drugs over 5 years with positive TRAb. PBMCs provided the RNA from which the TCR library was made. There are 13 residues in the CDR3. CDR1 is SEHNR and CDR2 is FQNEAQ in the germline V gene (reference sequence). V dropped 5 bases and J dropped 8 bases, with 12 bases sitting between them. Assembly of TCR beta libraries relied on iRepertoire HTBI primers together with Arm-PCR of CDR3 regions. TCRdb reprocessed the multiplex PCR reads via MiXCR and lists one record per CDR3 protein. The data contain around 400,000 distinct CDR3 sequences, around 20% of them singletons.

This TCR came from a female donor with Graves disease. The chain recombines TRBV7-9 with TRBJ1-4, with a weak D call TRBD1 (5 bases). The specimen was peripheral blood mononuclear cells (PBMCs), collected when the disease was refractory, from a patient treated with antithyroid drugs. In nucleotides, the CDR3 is TGTGCCAGCAGCGCCGGGACTATAGAAAAACTGTTTTTT. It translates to CASSAGTIEKLFF.